This entry lists 8 T cell receptor beta chains sequenced from one sample in a study of T-cell memory formation after mild COVID-19. TCRdb re-called the 5' RACE reads through MiXCR, storing one row per CDR3 protein. This table has 340,000 or so distinct CDR3 sequences, roughly 13% appearing once. The specimen sequenced was PBMCs or a T cell subset sorted from them (not recorded which). Receptors were obtained from a man younger than 35 who had mild COVID-19 (a few samples of this study predate the infection). Cell type and time point are not known.

This clonotype was picked up a small number of times. The V call is TRBV2, the J call TRBJ2-5; perhaps TRBD2 as D (6 bases). The CDR3 covers 9 residues. Trimming pared 11 bases from V and 5 bases from J, leaving 6 bases between. CDR1 and CDR2 from the germline V gene are SNHLY and FYNNEI. The CDR3 DNA sequence: TGTGCCGGGGGGGAGACCCAGTACTTC. Translation: CAGGETQYF.

CDR3 sequence: CSASGSNQPQHF. The CDR3 region has the DNA TGCAGTGCTAGCGGAAGCAATCAGCCCCAGCATTTT. This chain links TRBV20-1 with TRBJ1-5, with no clear D. CDR1 is DFQATT, CDR2 SNEGSKA, per germline (reference sequence). Trimming left V 3 bases short and J 1 base short, with 4 bases between. The CDR3 is 12 amino acids.

The rearrangement joins TRBV4-1 to TRBJ1-2, with 9 bases fitting TRBD1. V shed 8 bases and J 8 bases; nucleotides not matched to a gene: 6. Looked up from germline, CDR1 is MGHRA and CDR2 is YSYEKL. The CDR3 has 12 amino acids. CDR3 region: CASRGQGGGYTF. The CDR3 coding sequence is TGCGCCAGCCGGGGACAGGGAGGAGGCTACACCTTC.

This clonotype came up a few times. The genes are TRBV20-1 and TRBJ1-1; possibly TRBD1 for D (6 bases). Looked up from germline, CDR1 is DFQATT and CDR2 is SNEGSKA (reference sequence). CDR3 length: 14 residues. Between the trimmed V and J ends, which lost 0 bases and 0 bases, there was a span of 8 bases. CDR3 loop: CSARDRTVNTEAFF. The CDR3, as DNA: TGCAGTGCTAGAGACCGGACAGTGAACACTGAAGCTTTCTTT.

This clonotype has only a few counts. The chain recombines TRBV5-1 with TRBJ1-1; TRBD1 aligns across 10 bases. Germline CDR1 is SGHRS and CDR2 is YFSETQ. The CDR3 is 16 amino acids. Unmatched junction bases numbered 4, after V lost 2 bases and J lost 0 bases. The CDR3 coding sequence is TGCGCCAGCAGCTTCCGGGACAGGGGAATGAACACTGAAGCTTTCTTT. This sequence encodes CASSFRDRGMNTEAFF.

This clonotype has only a few counts. V usage is TRBV6-2 or TRBV6-3 and J usage is TRBJ2-7, with a weak D call TRBD2 (5 bases). The CDR3 is made up of 13 amino acids. With 5 bases removed from V and 5 bases from J, the gap between germline ends came to 13 bases. Germline-derived CDR1 and CDR2 are MNHEY and SVGEGT. The CDR3 is CASSRASPHEQYV. CDR3 in DNA: TGTGCCAGCAGTCGAGCTAGCCCCCACGAGCAGTACGTC.

This clonotype was observed a handful of times. The V call is TRBV19, the J call TRBJ1-5; D perhaps matches TRBD1 (6 bases). Germline CDR1 and CDR2: LNHDA and SQIVND (reference sequence). CDR3 size: 18 residues. Trimming cost V 0 bases and J 1 base, with 16 bases left between them. CDR3 region: CASSIERGRRGSNQPQHF. In DNA form, the CDR3 reads TGTGCCAGTAGTATAGAACGGGGGCGACGAGGCAGCAATCAGCCCCAGCATTTT.

This CDR3 is CASSQEVGYGSYEQYF. CDR3 in DNA: TGCGCCAGCAGCCAAGAAGTAGGCTACGGAAGCTACGAGCAGTACTTC. V and J are TRBV4-1 and TRBJ2-7; D uncertain. Trimming took 0 bases from V and 3 from J, leaving 15 bases between them. Germline CDR1 is MGHRA and CDR2 is YSYEKL. This CDR3 is built from 16 residues.